The next 28 T cell receptor beta chains were all read from a single sample in a study of preoperative IRX-2 immunotherapy in early breast cancer. Only in-frame clones appear in the TCRdb table, and some are missing; sequencing was by immunoSEQ multiplex PCR. Here the sample spans 90,000 to 100,000 clones, roughly 85% being singletons. Treatment in this sample: preoperative locoregional IRX-2 cytokine immunotherapy. Sequencing was performed on tumor tissue, taken after IRX-2 immunotherapy. These receptors were taken from a human donor with breast cancer.

The genes are TRBV19 and TRBJ2-7; the match to TRBD2 covers 7 bases. Losses at the gene ends were 10 bases for V and 3 bases for J; bases not matched to a gene: 12. This CDR3 comprises 14 residues. The germline gives CDR1 LNHDA, CDR2 SQIVND (reference sequence). CDR3 sequence reads: CATGGSPDLYEQYF. DNA of the CDR3: TGTGCCACGGGAGGCAGCCCTGACCTCTACGAGCAGTACTTC.

The chain is built from TRBV5-1 and TRBJ2-1; D may be TRBD2 (6 bases). The V gene's germline CDR1 is SGHRS and CDR2 YFSETQ. Trimming left V 0 bases short and J 4 bases short, with 8 bases between. The CDR3 runs 14 residues. CDR3 in amino acids: CASSLGSGYNEQFF. CDR3 bases: TGCGCCAGCAGCTTGGGTAGCGGATACAATGAGCAGTTCTTC.

This sequence joins TRBV11-3 and TRBJ2-1; D not certain. Per germline, CDR1 SGHNT and CDR2 YENEEA. This CDR3 comprises 15 residues. Trimming removed 5 bases from V and 4 bases from J, with 15 bases in between. CDR3 protein: CASSEDGGPYNEQFF. For the CDR3, the DNA is TGTGCCAGCAGCGAGGACGGTGGCCCATACAATGAGCAGTTCTTC.

This clone came up once. V usage is TRBV5-1 and J usage is TRBJ2-7; D tentatively fits TRBD1 or TRBD2 (5 bases each). The CDR3 runs 14 residues. The germline V gene has CDR1 SGHRS and CDR2 YFSETQ. V was trimmed by 2 bases and J by 2 bases, leaving 11 bases between them. The CDR3 region is CASSFSPGPYEQYF. DNA for the CDR3: TGCGCCAGCAGCTTCTCCCCGGGGCCCTACGAGCAGTACTTC.

The chain is built from TRBV10-2 and TRBJ1-5; D is undetermined. Trimming cost V 4 bases and J 7 bases, with 17 bases left between them. This CDR3 region has 15 residues. The germline V gene has CDR1 WSHSY and CDR2 SAAADI. The CDR3 region is CASSAIFRQYQPQHF. CDR3 sequence (DNA): TGCGCCAGCAGTGCGATTTTTAGACAATACCAGCCCCAGCATTTT.

CDR3 sequence (DNA): TGCGCCAGCAGCTACTCTAGCGGGAACGCAGATACGCAGTATTTT. Protein: CASSYSSGNADTQYF. The chain is built from TRBV5-1 and TRBJ2-3; 9 bases fit TRBD2. The germline V gene encodes CDR1 SGHRS and CDR2 YFSETQ. J was trimmed by 4 bases and V by 3 bases; bases with no gene match: 6. The CDR3 runs to 15 residues. The whole variable domain, filled in from reference TRBV5-1 and TRBJ2-3, reads KAGVTQTPRYLIKTRGQQVTLSCSPISGHRSVSWYQQTPGQGLQFLFEYFSETQRNKGNFPGRFSGRQFSNSRSEMNVSTLELGDSALYLCASSYSSGNADTQYFGPGTRLTVL.

The chain is built from TRBV6-8 and TRBJ2-7; 7 positions match TRBD1. Germline V gives CDR1 MNHGY, CDR2 SAAAGT. The CDR3 is 14 amino acids. Trimming cost V 10 bases and J 0 bases; bases outside gene matches: 9. DNA of the CDR3: TGTGCCATCAGGATGGACAGGAGCTCCTACGAGCAGTACTTC. Residues: CAIRMDRSSYEQYF.

The V gene is TRBV5-1, the J gene TRBJ2-7; D not certain. The CDR3 is made up of 14 amino acids. Germline CDR1 and CDR2: SGHRS and YFSETQ. The V end was cut by 1 base, the J end by 1 base, with 9 bases between. CDR3 DNA: TGCGCCAGCAGCTTGTACGGATTTTCCTACGAGCAGTACTTC. Its translation: CASSLYGFSYEQYF.

This chain connects TRBV19 to TRBJ2-5; D possibly corresponds to TRBD2 (5 bases). The CDR3 covers 13 residues. Germline loops: CDR1 LNHDA, CDR2 SQIVND (reference sequence). The V end lost 5 bases, the J end lost 0 bases, and 7 bases lay between the germline ends. The CDR3 DNA is TGTGCCAGTAGTGGGGAGTACCAAGAGACCCAGTACTTC. This gives the protein CASSGEYQETQYF.

This clone is a singleton in its sample. V usage is TRBV11-3 and J usage is TRBJ1-2; D uncertain. Germline lookup yields CDR1 SGHNT and CDR2 YENEEA. Between the trimmed V and J ends, which lost 4 bases and 2 bases, there was a span of 11 bases. The CDR3 spans 14 residues. In DNA form, the CDR3 reads TGTGCCAGCAGCTCGCTCAATCGGAACTATGGCTACACCTTC. This sequence encodes CASSSLNRNYGYTF.

The gene calls are TRBV19 and TRBJ2-7, with 10 bases that match TRBD2. The V gene's germline CDR1 is LNHDA and CDR2 SQIVND (reference sequence). V trimming: 5 bases; J trimming: 2 bases; junction bases outside the gene matches: 6. The CDR3 totals 15 residues. The CDR3 loop is CASSPLAGAPYEQYF. In DNA form, the CDR3 reads TGTGCCAGTAGTCCTCTAGCGGGGGCACCCTACGAGCAGTACTTC. Based on the CDR3 plus reference TRBV19 and TRBJ2-7, the full variable domain is DGGITQSPKYLFRKEGQNVTLSCEQNLNHDAMYWYRQDPGQGLRLIYYSQIVNDFQKGDIAEGYSVSREKKESFPLTVTSAQKNPTAFYLCASSPLAGAPYEQYFGPGTRLTVT.

The V gene is TRBV15, the J gene TRBJ2-3; 9 nucleotides align to TRBD2. The CDR3 runs to 16 residues. CDR1 is LNHNV and CDR2 is YYDKDF in the germline V gene (reference sequence). The trim removed 1 base at V and 0 bases at J, leaving 2 bases unmatched. The CDR3 is CATSRVSGGSTDTQYF. The CDR3 DNA reads as TGTGCCACCAGCAGAGTTAGCGGGGGAAGCACAGATACGCAGTATTTT.

V gene TRBV12-5 combines with J gene TRBJ2-7, with D possibly matching TRBD1 (5 bases). V lost 5 bases, J lost 3 bases, and 8 bases lay in between. Germline V lookup: CDR1 LGHNT, CDR2 FRNRAP. The CDR3 spans 12 residues. The CDR3, as DNA: TGTGCTAGTGGTAAAGACAGCTACGAGCAGTACTTC. Amino acid sequence: CASGKDSYEQYF.

This rearrangement joins TRBV9 to TRBJ1-1; D ambiguous. Germline values: CDR1 SGDLS, CDR2 YYNGEE. V was cut by 0 bases and J by 3 bases, with 9 bases left in between. The CDR3 runs 14 residues. The CDR3 DNA follows: TGTGCCAGCAGCGTAGCTGTCGGTGACACTGAAGCTTTCTTT. It is translated as CASSVAVGDTEAFF.

J is TRBJ2-3 and V is TRBV23-1, with a weak D call TRBD2 (7 bases). TRBV23-1 is noted as an ORF with a role that remains uncertain. Trimming cost V 6 bases and J 5 bases, with 18 bases left between them. CDR3 length equals 15 residues. CDR3 in DNA: TGCGCCAGCAGCTTGAAGGGGGGGCTTGAAGATACGCAGTATTTT. This encodes CASSLKGGLEDTQYF.

V usage is TRBV6-8 and J usage is TRBJ1-5, with TRBD1 as a possible D gene (5 bases). V was shortened by 4 bases and J by 3 bases, with 10 bases between the two germline ends. This CDR3 has 14 residues. Looked up from germline, CDR1 is MNHGY and CDR2 is SAAAGT. CDR3 sequence reads: CASSWGGVNQPQHF. As DNA, the CDR3 is TGTGCCAGCAGTTGGGGAGGGGTCAATCAGCCCCAGCATTTT.

The rearrangement uses TRBV28 and TRBJ1-5; TRBD1 might be the D (6 bases). The CDR3 totals 16 residues. CDR1 and CDR2 (germline): MDHEN, SYDVKM. Trimming took 2 bases from V and 0 from J, leaving 11 bases between them. CDR3 sequence: CASSLGGPYSNQPQHF. DNA of the CDR3: TGTGCCAGCAGTTTAGGGGGCCCTTATAGCAATCAGCCCCAGCATTTT.

The chain carries TRBV19 and TRBJ2-2; unclear D gene. Germline CDR1 is LNHDA and CDR2 is SQIVND (reference sequence). Trimming took 5 bases from V and 0 from J, leaving 13 bases between them. The CDR3 totals 16 residues. Here the CDR3 reads CASSGVAAANTGELFF. CDR3 nucleotides: TGTGCCAGTAGTGGGGTTGCGGCAGCGAACACCGGGGAGCTGTTTTTT. The full variable domain, with the rest looked up from reference TRBV19 and TRBJ2-2, is DGGITQSPKYLFRKEGQNVTLSCEQNLNHDAMYWYRQDPGQGLRLIYYSQIVNDFQKGDIAEGYSVSREKKESFPLTVTSAQKNPTAFYLCASSGVAAANTGELFFGEGSRLTVL.

Only one count was recorded for this clone. The chain is built from TRBV19 and TRBJ2-7; D is undetermined. The V gene's germline CDR1 is LNHDA and CDR2 SQIVND (reference sequence). The CDR3 runs to 15 residues. Trimming removed 1 base from V and 7 bases from J, with 17 bases in between. Here the CDR3 reads CASSIGPRAPWEQYF. The CDR3 DNA reads as TGTGCCAGTAGTATAGGGCCGCGAGCGCCATGGGAGCAGTACTTC.

The genes are TRBV6-8 and TRBJ1-1; D gene unclear. The V end was cut by 6 bases, the J end by 1 base, with 12 bases between. This CDR3 comprises 14 residues. Per germline, CDR1 MNHGY and CDR2 SAAAGT. In DNA form, the CDR3 reads TGTGCCAGCAGACCCGACGGACCGAACACTGAAGCTTTCTTT. It yields the protein CASRPDGPNTEAFF.

This clone was recorded once. The chain's CDR3 is CASSPPEARGEQFF. The CDR3 DNA reads as TGTGCCAGCTCACCACCGGAGGCCCGGGGTGAGCAGTTCTTC. The V call is TRBV18, the J call TRBJ2-1, with a possible D match to TRBD2 (5 bases). This CDR3 spans 14 amino acids. Germline V gene sequence: CDR1 KGHSH, CDR2 LQKENI. V was clipped by 0 bases and J by 9 bases, with 12 bases between them.

The chain combines TRBV19 with TRBJ1-5; D is unclear. CDR1 LNHDA and CDR2 SQIVND come from the germline V gene (reference sequence). The CDR3 covers 12 residues. V shed 5 bases and J shed 2 bases, with 4 bases lying between them. The CDR3: CASSLRNQPQHF. The CDR3 DNA follows: TGTGCCAGTAGTTTGCGCAATCAGCCCCAGCATTTT.

The chain couples TRBV5-1 to TRBJ1-4; D possibly corresponds to TRBD1 (6 bases). With 2 bases removed from V and 8 bases from J, the gap between germline ends came to 13 bases. The germline V gene has CDR1 SGHRS and CDR2 YFSETQ. The CDR3 sequence is 14 residues long. CDR3 in DNA: TGCGCCAGCAGCTTCGGGACACAGTGGGAAAAACTGTTTTTT. Translating gives CASSFGTQWEKLFF.

The chain is built from TRBV22-1 and TRBJ2-7; the tabulated D call, TRBD1, remains unverified against the DNA. TRBV22-1 is a recognized pseudogene. The CDR3 is made up of 14 amino acids. CDR3 protein: CASTLAGHLYEQYF. The CDR3 DNA reads as TGTGCCAGCACCCTCGCTGGACATCTCTACGAGCAGTACTTC.

V usage is TRBV30 and J usage is TRBJ1-1; D is perhaps TRBD1 (6 bases). V dropped 5 bases and J dropped 4 bases, with 11 bases sitting between them. Germline V lookup: CDR1 GTSNPN, CDR2 SVGIG (reference sequence). CDR3 length: 12 residues. CDR3 nucleotides: TGTGCCTGGGGGGGAGGGGGCACTGAAGCTTTCTTT. As protein: CAWGGGGTEAFF.

The chain uses TRBV10-1 and TRBJ2-1; no firm D call. The CDR3 is 15 amino acids. Trimming cost V 3 bases and J 9 bases, with 18 bases left between them. The germline V gene encodes CDR1 WNHNN and CDR2 SYGVQD (reference sequence). The CDR3 bases are TGCGCCAGCAGTGACCCAGGAACAAACTTCGGTGAGCAGTTCTTC. Translating it yields CASSDPGTNFGEQFF.

This chain joins TRBV30 and TRBJ1-5, with TRBD1 matching 9 bases. Per the germline V gene, CDR1 is GTSNPN and CDR2 is SVGIG (reference sequence). The CDR3 sequence is 14 residues long. V lost 3 bases, J lost 6 bases, and 6 bases stayed unmatched. The CDR3 DNA is TGTGCCTGGAGGAGACAGGGGGGAGGTCAGCCCCAGCATTTT. Its translation: CAWRRQGGGQPQHF.

The gene calls are TRBV9 and TRBJ1-3, with 8 bases that match TRBD1. The CDR3 length is 15 residues. J was trimmed by 4 bases and V by 5 bases; bases with no gene match: 8. Germline V gene data show CDR1 as SGDLS and CDR2 as YYNGEE. CDR3 sequence reads: CASSVDRGLGNTIYF. DNA of the CDR3: TGTGCCAGCAGTGTCGACAGGGGTTTAGGAAACACCATATATTTT.